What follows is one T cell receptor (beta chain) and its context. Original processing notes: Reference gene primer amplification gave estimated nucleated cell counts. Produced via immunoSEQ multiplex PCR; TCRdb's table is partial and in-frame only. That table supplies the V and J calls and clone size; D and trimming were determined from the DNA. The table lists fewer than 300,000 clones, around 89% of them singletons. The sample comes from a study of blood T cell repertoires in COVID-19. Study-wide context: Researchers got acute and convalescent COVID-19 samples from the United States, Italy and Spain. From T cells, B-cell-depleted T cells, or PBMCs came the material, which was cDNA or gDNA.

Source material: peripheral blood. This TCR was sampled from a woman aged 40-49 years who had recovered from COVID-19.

The CDR3 region is CASSLGALAGTTDTQYF. In DNA form, the CDR3 reads TGTGCCAGCAGCTTAGGGGCGCTAGCGGGGACCACAGATACGCAGTATTTT. The V gene is TRBV7-9, the J gene TRBJ2-3; 9 positions match TRBD2. CDR3 size: 17 residues. CDR1 and CDR2 (germline): SEHNR, FQNEAQ (reference sequence). The V and J ends lost 1 base and 2 bases, in that order; junction bases with no gene match: 7.